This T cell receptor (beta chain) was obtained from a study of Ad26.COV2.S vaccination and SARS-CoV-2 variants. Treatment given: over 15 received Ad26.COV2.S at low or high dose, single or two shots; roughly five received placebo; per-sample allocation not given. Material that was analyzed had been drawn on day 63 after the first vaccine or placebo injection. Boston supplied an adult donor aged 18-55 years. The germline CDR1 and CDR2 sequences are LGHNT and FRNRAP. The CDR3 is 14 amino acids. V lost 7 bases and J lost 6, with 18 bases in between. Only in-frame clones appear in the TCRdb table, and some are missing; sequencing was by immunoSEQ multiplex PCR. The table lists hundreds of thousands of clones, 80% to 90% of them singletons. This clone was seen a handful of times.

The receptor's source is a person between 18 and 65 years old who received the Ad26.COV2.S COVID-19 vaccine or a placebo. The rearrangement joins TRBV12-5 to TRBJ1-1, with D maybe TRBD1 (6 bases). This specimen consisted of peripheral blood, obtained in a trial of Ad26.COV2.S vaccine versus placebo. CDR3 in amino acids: CASEVGGRTAEAFF. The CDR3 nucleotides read TGTGCTAGTGAGGTTGGGGGGCGCACGGCTGAAGCTTTCTTT.